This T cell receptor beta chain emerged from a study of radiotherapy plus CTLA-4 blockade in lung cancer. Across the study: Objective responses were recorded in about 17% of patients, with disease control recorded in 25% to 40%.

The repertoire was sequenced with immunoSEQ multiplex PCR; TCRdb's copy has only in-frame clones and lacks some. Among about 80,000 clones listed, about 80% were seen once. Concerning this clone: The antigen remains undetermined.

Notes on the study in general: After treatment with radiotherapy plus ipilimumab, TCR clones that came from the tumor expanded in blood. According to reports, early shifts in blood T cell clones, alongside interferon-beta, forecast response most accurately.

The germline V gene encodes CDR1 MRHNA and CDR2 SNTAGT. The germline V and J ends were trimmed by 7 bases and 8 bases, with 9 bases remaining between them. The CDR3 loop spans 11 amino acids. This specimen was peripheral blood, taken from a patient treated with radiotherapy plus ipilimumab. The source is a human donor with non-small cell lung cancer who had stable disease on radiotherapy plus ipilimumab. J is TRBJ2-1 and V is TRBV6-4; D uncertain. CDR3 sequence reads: CASKGRHEQFF. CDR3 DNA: TGTGCCAGCAAGGGTAGGCATGAGCAGTTCTTC.